The sample holds a few counts of the clone carrying this TCR beta chain. This sample is part of a study of blood T cell repertoires in COVID-19. Looking at the study overall: Samples taken during acute and convalescent COVID-19 were collected in the United States, Italy and Spain. T cells, B-cell-depleted T cells, or PBMCs supplied cDNA or gDNA.

The assay was immunoSEQ multiplex PCR, and TCRdb's table has in-frame clones only and misses some. The table records roughly 55,000 clones, around 79% of them present only once. V was shortened by 7 bases and J by 10 bases, with 12 bases between the two germline ends. Germline CDR1 is SGHDT and CDR2 is YYEEEE. This CDR3 contains 11 residues. The sequenced material came from peripheral blood. The origin of this receptor is a man in his 60s with acute or convalescent COVID-19. The chain combines TRBV5-6 with TRBJ1-5, with D possibly TRBD1 on 5 matching bases. In nucleotides, the CDR3 is TGTGCCAGCGCAGGGCAGGGTCCCCAGCATTTT. Its translation: CASAGQGPQHF.